The 13 T cell receptor beta chains in this list originate from one sample, sequenced in a study of cytomegalovirus exposure and HLA in healthy donors. Use of 60 Vbeta and 13 Jbeta primers characterized the PCR. The protocol was immunoSEQ multiplex PCR, while the TCRdb copy is restricted to in-frame clones and leaves out a portion. The sample lists under 200,000 clones, roughly 80% occurring once. The sample consisted of PBMCs. Receptor source: a male donor in good health and CMV-seronegative.

The rearrangement uses TRBV4-1 and TRBJ2-5; D possibly corresponds to TRBD2 (7 bases). CDR3 size: 15 residues. Germline V CDR1 and CDR2: MGHRA, YSYEKL. V was trimmed by 4 bases and J by 5 bases, leaving 17 bases between them. The CDR3 nucleotides read TGCGCCAGCAGCCGAGCTGGGGGGGCCGATGAGACCCAGTACTTC. Translating it yields CASSRAGGADETQYF.

The chain employs TRBV30 and TRBJ1-1; D is unclear. Germline values: CDR1 GTSNPN, CDR2 SVGIG (reference sequence). The CDR3 is 11 amino acids. Trimming removed 5 bases at V and 3 bases at J, with 7 bases between. Here the CDR3 DNA reads TGTGCCTGGGTTTGGCACACTGAAGCTTTCTTT. As protein: CAWVWHTEAFF.

This clone was detected once. The V gene is TRBV14, the J gene TRBJ1-6, with D maybe TRBD1 (6 bases). Per germline, CDR1 SGHDN and CDR2 FVKESK. V dropped 4 bases and J dropped 4 bases, with 23 bases sitting between them. The CDR3 covers 19 residues. In nucleotides, the CDR3 is TGTGCCAGCAGCCGATCCTTTGGGGGGGCCCGGGGTTATAATTCACCCCTCCACTTT. Translation gives CASSRSFGGARGYNSPLHF.

The chain carries TRBV7-9 and TRBJ1-1; 8 nucleotides match TRBD1. The CDR3 consists of 14 residues. Germline CDR1 SEHNR, CDR2 FQNEAQ (reference sequence). Unmatched junction bases numbered 8, after V lost 5 bases and J lost 6 bases. The chain's CDR3 is CASSPTGEVSEAFF. The CDR3 coding sequence is TGTGCCAGCAGCCCGACAGGGGAGGTTTCTGAAGCTTTCTTT. The variable domain in full, with the rest retrieved from reference TRBV7-9 and TRBJ1-1, is DTGVSQNPRHKITKRGQNVTFRCDPISEHNRLYWYRQTLGQGPEFLTYFQNEAQLEKSRLLSDRFSAERPKGSFSTLEIQRTEQGDSAMYLCASSPTGEVSEAFFGQGTRLTVV.

This sequence joins TRBV5-5 and TRBJ1-4; D gene unclear. This CDR3 spans 17 amino acids. Germline V CDR1 and CDR2: SGHKS, YYEKEE (reference sequence). Trimming stripped 4 bases from V and 0 bases from J, with 16 bases between. DNA for the CDR3: TGTGCCAGCAGCCTAGTCGGGGTACTTGCAACTAATGAAAAACTGTTTTTT. Residues: CASSLVGVLATNEKLFF.

This clone was recorded a few times. The gene calls are TRBV7-2 and TRBJ2-5; D gene uncertain. Trimming stripped 1 base from V and 5 bases from J, with 14 bases between. The CDR3 covers 15 residues. Germline V gene sequence: CDR1 SGHTA, CDR2 FQGNSA. The CDR3 loop reads CASSLESGSGETQYF. The CDR3 DNA follows: TGTGCCAGCAGCTTAGAATCAGGATCTGGGGAGACCCAGTACTTC.

The chain is built from TRBV5-4 and TRBJ2-7; maybe TRBD1 (5 bases). The CDR3 covers 13 residues. Germline V gene sequence: CDR1 SGHNT, CDR2 YYREEE (reference sequence). The V gene lost 1 base and the J gene lost 7 bases, with 12 bases spanning the gap. The CDR3: CASSLPQVGEQYF. CDR3 sequence (DNA): TGTGCCAGCAGCTTGCCACAGGTGGGGGAGCAGTACTTC.

The J gene is TRBJ2-2, the V gene TRBV5-6, with 9 nucleotides matching TRBD1. Germline values: CDR1 SGHDT, CDR2 YYEEEE. The CDR3 loop spans 16 amino acids. The junction had 5 bases not matched to a gene; V was cut back by 2 bases and J by 3 bases. CDR3 coding DNA: TGTGCCAGCAGCTTTTACAGGGGGCAGGACACCGGGGAGCTGTTTTTT. Its protein product is CASSFYRGQDTGELFF.

V gene TRBV7-6 combines with J gene TRBJ1-6; D is unresolved. Deletions cut 1 base from V and 10 bases from J, with 14 bases between. This CDR3 is 15 amino acids long. Germline CDR1 SGHVS, CDR2 FNYEAQ. The CDR3 coding sequence is TGTGCCAGCAGCTTAGTAGCCAGCGAATACTCACCCCTCCACTTT. This gives the protein CASSLVASEYSPLHF. The complete variable domain, with remaining parts taken from reference TRBV7-6 and TRBJ1-6, reads GAGVSQSPRYKVTKRGQDVALRCDPISGHVSLYWYRQALGQGPEFLTYFNYEAQQDKSGLPNDRFSAERPEGSISTLTIQRTEQRDSAMYRCASSLVASEYSPLHFGNGTRLTVT.

The CDR3: CASSPLGGKMTDTQYF. The CDR3 nucleotides are TGTGCCAGCTCACCACTCGGGGGTAAGATGACAGATACGCAGTATTTT. V gene TRBV18 combines with J gene TRBJ2-3; D might be TRBD2 (6 bases). Germline V gene sequence: CDR1 KGHSH, CDR2 LQKENI. Trimming removed 1 base from V and 3 bases from J, with 14 bases in between. This CDR3 contains 16 residues.

This clone was seen a handful of times. V is TRBV29-1 and J is TRBJ1-5; a weak D match, TRBD1 (6 bases). V was cut by 0 bases and J by 7 bases, with 10 bases left in between. The germline V gene has CDR1 SQVTM and CDR2 ANQGSEA. The CDR3 contains 13 residues. This CDR3 reads CSVEEERGQPQHF. CDR3 nucleotide sequence: TGCAGCGTTGAAGAGGAGAGGGGGCAGCCCCAGCATTTT.

The V and J genes are TRBV4-1 and TRBJ2-2; 14 bases line up with TRBD2. V trimming: 4 bases; J trimming: 5 bases; junction bases outside the gene matches: 6. CDR1 MGHRA and CDR2 YSYEKL come from the germline V gene. The length of the CDR3 is 17 residues. The CDR3 nucleotides read TGCGCCAGCAGCCCGACTAGCGGGGGGGCCGTAACCGGGGAGCTGTTTTTT. This translates into CASSPTSGGAVTGELFF.

The chain recombines TRBV19 with TRBJ1-2; 9 bases match TRBD1. Trimming took 4 bases from V and 2 from J; bases not matched to a gene: 5. CDR3 length: 15 amino acids. The germline gives CDR1 LNHDA, CDR2 SQIVND (reference sequence). CDR3 coding DNA: TGTGCCAGTAGTACACAGGGGGCGCCGAACTATGGCTACACCTTC. As protein: CASSTQGAPNYGYTF.